These T cell receptor beta chains were read from a single sample in a study of T cell responses to AZD1222 COVID-19 vaccine. Generated by immunoSEQ multiplex PCR, the TCRdb table keeps only in-frame clones and is missing some. This sample has 100,000 to 150,000 clones, with about 90% found just once. The specimen comprised peripheral blood, sampled on day 0 of AZD1222 vaccination. The receptor source for this set is an adult in good health. CDR3s include the opening cysteine and the closing phenylalanine or tryptophan. A D gene is named only where the DNA matches it firmly. Size is omitted from some rows. Given values are once, few, many or a class for expanded clones.

size,J,V,D,CDR3,DNA
NA,TRBJ1-6,TRBV7-6,TRBD1,CASSQIGTGNSPLHF,TGTGCCAGCAGCCAGATAGGGACAGGGAATTCACCCCTCCACTTT
few,TRBJ1-5,TRBV19,NA,CASSIVGSNQPQHF,TGTGCCAGTAGTATAGTGGGGAGCAATCAGCCCCAGCATTTT
NA,TRBJ1-1,TRBV20-1,NA,CSGETNTEAFF,TGCAGTGGAGAGACAAACACTGAAGCTTTCTTT
NA,TRBJ1-4,TRBV18,NA,CASSPSATNEKLFF,TGTGCCAGCTCACCCTCTGCAACTAATGAAAAACTGTTTTTT
NA,TRBJ2-5,TRBV9,NA,CASSVGQGGETQYF,TGTGCCAGCAGCGTAGGACAGGGAGGAGAGACCCAGTACTTC
few,TRBJ2-5,TRBV5-1,NA,CASSLVGGQETQYF,TGCGCCAGCAGCTTGGTAGGGGGCCAAGAGACCCAGTACTTC
NA,TRBJ1-1,TRBV14,NA,CASSHRGWETEAFF,TGTGCCAGCAGCCATCGCGGGTGGGAGACTGAAGCTTTCTTT
NA,TRBJ1-1,TRBV6-1,NA,CASSEGSPAAF,TGTGCCAGCAGTGAAGGCTCCCCTGCAGCGTTT
once,TRBJ2-1,TRBV5-4,NA,CASSSGGAQSEQFF,TGTGCCAGCAGCTCTGGGGGGGCGCAAAGTGAGCAGTTCTTC
NA,TRBJ1-5,TRBV7-7,NA,CASSLGRAGGNQPQHF,TGTGCTAGCAGCTTAGGCAGGGCGGGTGGCAATCAGCCCCAGCATTTT
NA,TRBJ2-3,TRBV5-6,NA,CASSFRGAQYF,TGTGCCAGCAGCTTTAGAGGCGCGCAGTATTTT
NA,TRBJ2-7,TRBV9,NA,CASSVDSSYEQYF,TGTGCCAGCAGCGTCGACAGTTCCTACGAGCAGTACTTC
few,TRBJ1-2,TRBV29-1,NA,CSGKGSDGYGYTF,TGCAGCGGGAAGGGGTCAGACGGCTATGGCTACACCTTC
few,TRBJ2-7,TRBV7-9,NA,CASSPTGLSYEQYF,TGTGCCAGCAGCCCTACAGGTCTCTCCTACGAGCAGTACTTC
NA,TRBJ1-4,TRBV2,TRBD1,CASSDEGQGGEKLFF,TGTGCCAGCAGTGATGAGGGGCAGGGGGGTGAAAAACTGTTTTTT
once,TRBJ1-6,TRBV7-7,NA,CASSATAFSNSPLHF,TGTGCTAGCAGCGCTACAGCCTTCTCTAATTCACCCCTCCACTTT
NA,TRBJ2-3,TRBV5-1,NA,CASRSRLEGTDTQYF,TGCGCCAGCAGGTCTCGACTAGAGGGCACAGATACGCAGTATTTT
NA,TRBJ1-2,TRBV7-9,NA,CASSLGGNYGYTF,TGTGCCAGCAGCTTAGGAGGGAACTATGGCTACACCTTC
NA,TRBJ1-2,TRBV6-5,TRBD1,CASRASGTGRFGYTF,TGTGCCAGCAGAGCTTCCGGGACAGGGAGGTTTGGCTACACCTTC
NA,TRBJ2-1,TRBV2,TRBD1,CASSSTGRSGRNEQFF,TGTGCCAGCAGCTCGACAGGGAGATCTGGTCGGAATGAGCAGTTCTTC
NA,TRBJ2-2,TRBV6-1,NA,CASSEVQGGTGELFF,TGTGCCAGCAGTGAAGTTCAGGGTGGGACCGGGGAGCTGTTTTTT
NA,TRBJ2-1,TRBV19,NA,CASSTLRGGAYNEQFF,TGTGCCAGTAGTACCCTAAGGGGGGGGGCCTACAATGAGCAGTTCTTC
NA,TRBJ2-1,TRBV18,NA,CASSGGNMKDEQFF,TGTGCCAGCTCAGGGGGCAATATGAAGGATGAGCAGTTCTTC
NA,TRBJ1-3,TRBV2,NA,CASSSGRNTIYF,TGTGCCAGCAGTTCAGGGAGAAACACCATATATTTT
NA,TRBJ1-2,TRBV5-6,TRBD1,CASRTTGGGYGYTF,TGTGCCAGCAGAACCACAGGGGGCGGTTATGGCTACACCTTC
NA,TRBJ2-1,TRBV5-4,TRBD1,CASSLGQGGYNEQFF,TGTGCCAGCAGCTTGGGACAGGGGGGGTACAATGAGCAGTTCTTC
NA,TRBJ2-7,TRBV25-1,NA,CASSELPGEQYF,TGTGCCAGCAGTGAACTGCCGGGCGAGCAGTACTTC
NA,TRBJ2-1,TRBV12-3/TRBV12-4,NA,CATKLRVANEQFF,TGTGCCACCAAGCTGCGGGTAGCCAATGAGCAGTTCTTC
once,TRBJ1-2,TRBV9,TRBD1,CASSARKTGIAYGYTF,TGTGCCAGCAGCGCGCGTAAGACAGGGATCGCCTATGGCTACACCTTC
NA,TRBJ2-7,TRBV7-9,TRBD2,CASARTSGRGYEQYF,TGTGCCAGCGCCCGGACTAGCGGGAGGGGGTACGAGCAGTACTTC
NA,TRBJ2-5,TRBV4-1,TRBD1,CASSQGQGSFQETQYF,TGCGCCAGCAGCCAGGGACAGGGAAGTTTCCAAGAGACCCAGTACTTC
NA,TRBJ1-4,TRBV28,NA,CASSFLGSDEKLFF,TGTGCCAGCAGTTTCTTAGGGTCAGACGAAAAACTGTTTTTT
NA,TRBJ1-3,TRBV5-1,NA,CASSLETTSGNTIYF,TGCGCCAGCAGCTTGGAGACGACCTCTGGAAACACCATATATTTT
NA,TRBJ1-1,TRBV7-2,NA,CASSFFGTEAFF,TGTGCCAGCAGCTTCTTTGGCACTGAAGCTTTCTTT
once,TRBJ1-2,TRBV18,TRBD1,CASSPARTSGTGARGYTF,TGTGCCAGCTCACCTGCACGTACCTCCGGGACAGGGGCGAGGGGCTACACCTTC
few,TRBJ2-7,TRBV15,NA,CATSRMGATYEQYF,TGTGCCACCAGCAGGATGGGGGCAACCTACGAGCAGTACTTC
NA,TRBJ2-5,TRBV11-1,NA,CASSFGQGGETQYF,TGTGCCAGCAGCTTTGGTCAGGGGGGAGAGACCCAGTACTTC
NA,TRBJ1-4,TRBV9,NA,CASSVQGGGRAEKLFF,TGTGCCAGCAGCGTTCAAGGAGGGGGGCGAGCTGAAAAACTGTTTTTT
NA,TRBJ1-1,TRBV9,NA,CASSVAGDTEAFF,TGTGCCAGCAGCGTCGCTGGGGACACTGAAGCTTTCTTT
NA,TRBJ1-1,TRBV7-8,NA,CASSKSPSGSWEYTTEAFF,TGTGCCAGCAGCAAATCACCATCGGGCTCATGGGAGTATACCACTGAAGCTTTCTTT
NA,TRBJ1-6,TRBV5-1,TRBD1,CASSLTGVSSPLHF,TGCGCCAGCAGCCTTACAGGGGTGAGTTCACCCCTCCACTTT
once,TRBJ2-1,TRBV30,NA,CAWTTAMVSSYNEQFF,TGTGCCTGGACCACAGCTATGGTTAGCTCCTACAATGAGCAGTTCTTC
NA,TRBJ1-4,TRBV30,NA,CAWSVGRVGEKLFF,TGTGCCTGGAGTGTAGGCAGGGTTGGGGAAAAACTGTTTTTT
NA,TRBJ1-2,TRBV29-1,NA,CSVESLDYGYTF,TGCAGCGTTGAAAGCCTAGATTATGGCTACACCTTC
NA,TRBJ2-7,TRBV5-1,TRBD1,CASSSRQGINEQYF,TGCGCCAGCAGCTCACGACAGGGAATCAACGAGCAGTACTTC
once,TRBJ2-1,TRBV12-3/TRBV12-4,NA,CASSPTDEQFF,TGTGCCAGCAGTCCCACTGATGAGCAGTTCTTC
NA,TRBJ1-2,TRBV5-1,TRBD1,CASSRAGGASDYGYTF,TGCGCCAGCAGCCGTGCAGGGGGCGCCTCCGACTATGGCTACACCTTC
NA,TRBJ2-1,TRBV11-3,NA,CASSRGGYNEQFF,TGTGCCAGCAGTAGAGGAGGCTACAATGAGCAGTTCTTC
NA,TRBJ2-1,TRBV29-1,TRBD2,CSVERRRLAAYNEQFF,TGCAGCGTTGAACGCAGAAGACTAGCGGCGTACAATGAGCAGTTCTTC
few,TRBJ1-1,TRBV3-1/TRBV3-2,TRBD1,CASSQDRAGGAAEAFF,TGTGCCAGCAGCCAAGATCGGGCAGGGGGCGCGGCTGAAGCTTTCTTT
NA,TRBJ1-6,TRBV6-6,TRBD1,CASSFSRTGENSPLHF,TGTGCCAGCAGTTTTTCGCGGACAGGGGAGAACTCACCCCTCCACTTT
NA,TRBJ2-7,TRBV4-2,TRBD2,CASSQDPGLAGLGEQYF,TGTGCCAGCAGCCAAGACCCCGGACTAGCGGGATTGGGCGAGCAGTACTTC